Listed below are T cell receptor beta chains from one sample, sequenced in a study of T cells in Graves' hyperthyroidism and ophthalmopathy. TCRdb re-analysed the multiplex PCR reads in MiXCR, keeping a single row per CDR3 protein. The repertoire holds some 550,000 distinct CDR3 sequences, with 15% to 20% as singletons. The sample was blood. The receptors here all came from a woman in her thirties or forties with Graves' ophthalmopathy. Both conserved end residues are part of each CDR3. The D gene is left open where the match is weak. Rows may omit the clone size; those that give it use once, few, many or a size class.

V	D	size	J	DNA	CDR3
TRBV6-1	TRBD1	-	TRBJ2-6	TGTGCCAGCAATCCCCAGGGGGCTGGGGCCAACGTCCTGACTTTC	CASNPQGAGANVLTF
TRBV12-3/TRBV12-4	-	-	TRBJ2-6	TGTGCCAGCAGACTTGGGGCCAACGTCCTGACTTTC	CASRLGANVLTF
TRBV30	-	once	TRBJ1-1	TGTGCCTGGGCTGACCTCCTGAACACTGAAGCTTTCTTT	CAWADLLNTEAFF
TRBV7-9	-	many	TRBJ1-2	TGTGCCAGCACCCTCCTTCTAGGGTATGGCTACACCTTC	CASTLLLGYGYTF
TRBV5-1	-	many	TRBJ1-2	TGCGCCAGCAGCTTGGACGGGTACTATGGCTACACCTTC	CASSLDGYYGYTF
TRBV10-3	-	many	TRBJ1-1	TGTGCCATCAGTGACCCCTCCGGGACAAAAAGGTACACTGAAGCTTTCTTT	CAISDPSGTKRYTEAFF
TRBV20-1	-	many	TRBJ1-1	TGCAGTGCTAGAAGCGGGGTTGGGATGAACACTGAAGCTTTCTTT	CSARSGVGMNTEAFF
TRBV27	TRBD2	few	TRBJ2-2	TGTGCCAGCAGTCGGAGGACTAGCGGGATAGTCGGGGAGCTGTTTTTT	CASSRRTSGIVGELFF
TRBV28	TRBD1	-	TRBJ1-3	TGTGCCAGCAGTTCCTGGACAGGGGGTGGAAACACCATATATTTT	CASSSWTGGGNTIYF
TRBV7-9	-	-	TRBJ2-1	TGTGCCAGCAGCTTACTAACAGGGAAAAGGGCCAATGAGCAGTTCTTC	CASSLLTGKRANEQFF
TRBV30	-	many	TRBJ2-1	TGTGCCACACAAAGGCGGGTATCCTACAATGAGCAGTTCTTC	CATQRRVSYNEQFF
TRBV3-1	TRBD1	many	TRBJ1-1	TGTGCCAGCAGCCAAGACACAGGGGGGACAGCTTTCTTT	CASSQDTGGTAFF
TRBV7-8	-	many	TRBJ1-4	TGTGCCAGCAGCTTAGCTCAAACAAATGAAAAACTGTTTTTT	CASSLAQTNEKLFF
TRBV19	TRBD1	-	TRBJ1-2	TGTGCCAGTGCTATTATGTCAGGGGGCGCAGATGGCTACACCTTC	CASAIMSGGADGYTF
TRBV6-5	TRBD1	many	TRBJ2-5	TGTGCCAGCAGTTACCCGACAGGGCTAGAGACCCAGTACTTC	CASSYPTGLETQYF
TRBV30	-	many	TRBJ1-6	TGTGCCTGGAGTGAACAGCCGAATTCACCCCTCCACTTT	CAWSEQPNSPLHF
TRBV20-1	-	many	TRBJ2-1	TGCAGTGCTGACGCCCCTGTGGACAGCCGAAACAATGAGCAGTTCTTC	CSADAPVDSRNNEQFF
TRBV29-1	-	many	TRBJ1-2	TGCAGCGTTGAAGGGACGCAGACTAACTATGGCTACACCTTC	CSVEGTQTNYGYTF
TRBV12-3/TRBV12-4	-	-	TRBJ2-5	TGTGCCAGCACCTGGGTAGCGTCAGAGACCCAGTACTTC	CASTWVASETQYF
TRBV12-3/TRBV12-4	-	-	TRBJ2-3	TGTGCCAGCAGCCCCCGGGGCAGGGTCACAGATACGCAGTATTTT	CASSPRGRVTDTQYF
TRBV5-4	-	once	TRBJ1-6	TGTGCCAGCAGCCTGGGCAGTGCGGGGTCCTATAATTCACCCCTCCACTTT	CASSLGSAGSYNSPLHF
TRBV5-8	-	-	TRBJ1-6	TGTGCCAGCAGCGCTACCTCGACCTATAATTCACCCCTCCACTTT	CASSATSTYNSPLHF
TRBV29-1	-	many	TRBJ1-1	TGCAGCGTTCAAGCGGGGGGGAACACTGAAGCTTTCTTT	CSVQAGGNTEAFF
TRBV15	-	-	TRBJ1-6	TGTGCCACCAGCAGATATAATTCACCCCTCCACTTT	CATSRYNSPLHF
TRBV12-3/TRBV12-4	TRBD1	many	TRBJ2-1	TGTGCCAGCAGTTTAGTTGGGCAGGGGGTGAGGGATGAGCAGTTCTTC	CASSLVGQGVRDEQFF
TRBV7-8	-	many	TRBJ2-7	TGTGCCAGCAGCACACAGGGATGGGGATACGAGCAGTACTTC	CASSTQGWGYEQYF
TRBV7-9	-	few	TRBJ2-1	TGTGCCAGCACCCCGGACCCTGGGCCCTACGAGCAGTTCTTC	CASTPDPGPYEQFF